The text below deals with one T cell receptor beta chain. Its antigen is unknown. The data derive from a study of cytomegalovirus exposure and HLA in healthy donors. V shed 5 bases, J shed 6 bases, and the junction held 9 bases outside the gene matches. The CDR3 length is 16 residues. CDR1 and CDR2 from the germline V gene are LNHDA and SQIVND (reference sequence). Everyone who donated was a healthy bone marrow donor. Broader study findings: CMV serostatus alone was available as immune exposure information.

This PCR relied on a set of 60 Vbeta primers and 13 Jbeta primers. Assay: immunoSEQ multiplex PCR; the TCRdb copy retains only in-frame clones and omits some. The data contain approximately 240,000 clones, approximately 82% of them singletons. Sample: PBMCs. The sequence came from a woman in her thirties or forties in good health and CMV-seronegative. J is TRBJ1-6 and V is TRBV19; 8 positions match TRBD1. This chain's CDR3 is CASSPEQGASNSPLHF. The CDR3 region has the DNA TGTGCCAGTAGTCCCGAGCAGGGGGCAAGTAATTCACCCCTCCACTTT.